This record concerns one T cell receptor beta chain sequence. Antigen unknown. Method: immunoSEQ multiplex PCR; TCRdb's copy keeps in-frame clones and lacks some. The repertoire holds about 19,000 clones, around 97% seen once, with 1.5% to 2% in the top ten. This entry is derived from a study of monozygotic twins with cystic fibrosis. The length of the CDR3 is 16 residues. General study results and limits: Age, concordance and disease severity did not associate with shared CDR3 numbers.

V gene TRBV1 combines with J gene TRBJ2-3; the table's D call, TRBD2, was not checked against the DNA. TRBV1 is a documented pseudogene. Specimen: blood. The TCR was taken from a woman in her 30s with cystic fibrosis. The CDR3 sequence: CTSSQGAEPYTDTQYF. As DNA, the CDR3 is TGCACCAGCAGCCAAGGAGCGGAGCCATACACAGATACGCAGTATTTT.